These T cell receptor beta chains were read from a single sample in a study of T cells in Graves' hyperthyroidism and ophthalmopathy. MiXCR, run by TCRdb on the multiplex PCR reads, gives a single entry per CDR3 protein. This sample carries 500,000 to 650,000 distinct CDR3 sequences, roughly 21% of them seen once, and the ten largest clones take approximately 48%. The sample was blood. These receptors came from a man aged 35 to 55 with Graves' ophthalmopathy. The CDR3 runs from the conserved cysteine through the conserved F or W. The D gene is left open where the match is weak. A row's size may be missing; if present it is once, few, many or a size class.

d_gene	v_gene	len	j_gene	abundance	CDR3aa	CDR3nt
TRBD2	TRBV11-2	14	TRBJ2-1	many	CASSSTSGGNEQFF	TGTGCCAGCAGCTCTACTAGCGGGGGCAATGAGCAGTTCTTC
-	TRBV7-3	12	TRBJ2-2	many	CASNDGTGELFF	TGTGCCAGCAATGACGGCACCGGGGAGCTGTTTTTT
TRBD2	TRBV27	15	TRBJ2-3	many	CASSPQAGDSDTQYF	TGTGCCAGCAGTCCCCAAGCGGGAGACTCAGATACGCAGTATTTT
-	TRBV4-1	14	TRBJ2-7	-	CASSHLGLSYEQYF	TGCGCCAGCAGCCATTTGGGACTCAGCTACGAGCAGTACTTC
TRBD1	TRBV19	14	TRBJ1-2	-	CASTYPGQLYGYTF	TGTGCCAGTACCTATCCGGGACAGCTGTATGGCTACACCTTC
TRBD2	TRBV12-3/TRBV12-4	14	TRBJ2-3	few	CASSLGGGWDTQYF	TGTGCCAGCAGTTTGGGCGGGGGGTGGGATACGCAGTATTTT
-	TRBV6-2/TRBV6-3	16	TRBJ2-2	many	CASSYEGRADTGELFF	TGTGCCAGCAGTTACGAAGGGAGAGCGGACACCGGGGAGCTGTTTTTT
-	TRBV9	16	TRBJ1-5	few	CASSVAGGGGNQPQHF	TGTGCCAGCAGCGTAGCTGGGGGAGGCGGCAATCAGCCCCAGCATTTT
TRBD1	TRBV3-1	15	TRBJ1-1	few	CASSQGDRLDTEAFF	TGTGCCAGCAGCCAAGGGGACAGGCTAGACACTGAAGCTTTCTTT
TRBD2	TRBV18	17	TRBJ2-2	many	CASSPSGGSRNTGELFF	TGTGCCAGCTCACCATCTGGCGGGAGTAGAAACACCGGGGAGCTGTTTTTT
TRBD1	TRBV6-1	16	TRBJ2-7	-	CASSQRTGGFSYEQYF	TGTGCCAGCTCACAGAGGACAGGGGGTTTTTCCTACGAGCAGTACTTC
-	TRBV10-3	14	TRBJ1-2	-	CATTPGGRGEDYTF	TGTGCCACCACTCCGGGGGGGAGGGGAGAAGACTACACCTTC
-	TRBV5-1	15	TRBJ2-5	-	CASSTGVGGRETQYF	TGCGCCAGCAGCACGGGAGTTGGGGGGAGAGAGACCCAGTACTTC
-	TRBV6-4	16	TRBJ1-5	few	CASSDSKGISNQPQHF	TGTGCCAGCAGTGACTCGAAGGGAATCAGCAATCAGCCCCAGCATTTT
TRBD2	TRBV13	20	TRBJ2-7	-	CASSQTTSGRARLTTYEQYF	TGTGCCAGCAGCCAAACTACTAGCGGGAGGGCCCGACTGACAACCTACGAGCAGTACTTC
TRBD2	TRBV12-3/TRBV12-4	15	TRBJ2-1	-	CASSGTSGSMYEQFF	TGTGCCAGCAGCGGGACTAGCGGGAGTATGTATGAGCAGTTCTTC
-	TRBV4-1	18	TRBJ1-6	-	CASSNGFIGQNNNSPLHF	TGCGCCAGCAGTAACGGTTTTATCGGGCAGAATAATAATTCACCCCTCCACTTT
TRBD1	TRBV7-6	15	TRBJ2-3	-	CASSTTGGLTDTQYF	TGTGCCAGCAGCACAACAGGGGGATTGACAGATACGCAGTATTTT
TRBD1	TRBV5-1	15	TRBJ1-6	-	CASSPVGQVNSPLHF	TGCGCCAGCAGCCCCGTCGGACAGGTTAATTCACCCCTCCACTTT
-	TRBV12-3/TRBV12-4	16	TRBJ1-5	many	CASSYRGRDSNQPQHF	TGTGCCAGCAGTTACCGGGGACGGGATAGCAATCAGCCCCAGCATTTT
-	TRBV13	12	TRBJ2-7	few	CASSLLNHEQYF	TGTGCCAGCAGCTTGCTAAACCACGAGCAGTACTTC
-	TRBV10-3	13	TRBJ1-4	-	CVISESPDEKLFF	TGTGTCATCAGTGAGTCACCCGATGAAAAACTGTTTTTT
-	TRBV12-3/TRBV12-4	13	TRBJ1-2	few	CASSFFPPISYTF	TGTGCCAGCAGTTTTTTCCCACCCATTTCCTACACCTTC
-	TRBV7-9	15	TRBJ2-7	-	CASSSPQAADYEQYF	TGTGCCAGCAGCTCCCCCCAAGCAGCGGATTACGAGCAGTACTTC
-	TRBV30	14	TRBJ2-1	few	CAWSRGRSYNEQFF	TGTGCCTGGTCCCGAGGTAGGTCCTACAATGAGCAGTTCTTC
-	TRBV28	13	TRBJ2-3	-	CASCWTSTDTQYF	TGTGCCAGCTGTTGGACTAGCACAGATACGCAGTATTTT
TRBD1	TRBV5-1	15	TRBJ2-3	many	CASSSLTGYEDTQYF	TGCGCCAGCAGCTCCCTGACAGGGTATGAAGATACGCAGTATTTT
-	TRBV3-1	14	TRBJ1-2	-	CASSPVGSGRGYTF	TGTGCCAGCAGCCCAGTAGGGTCAGGTCGTGGCTACACCTTC